A selection of T cell receptor beta chains follows, all from one sample in a study of cytomegalovirus exposure and HLA in healthy donors. TCRdb's table, derived via immunoSEQ multiplex PCR, lists solely in-frame clones and lacks some. The sample comprises about 150,000 clones, around 84% of which are singletons, and 5.6% rests with the top ten. Specimen: PBMCs. These receptors came from a woman in her forties in good health and CMV-seropositive. Each CDR3 is given with its conserved first and last residue. The D gene is left open where the match is weak. Only some rows state a clone size, as once, few, many or a class for expanded clones.

CDR3nt: TGTGCCAGCAGTTCACCGGGGAGCTCCTACGAGCAGTACTTC; CDR3aa: CASSSPGSSYEQYF; abundance: NA; d_gene: NA; v_gene: TRBV6-6; j_gene: TRBJ2-7
CDR3nt: TGTGCTAGTGCAATTTCTGGGGCCAACGTCCTGACTTTC; CDR3aa: CASAISGANVLTF; abundance: NA; d_gene: NA; v_gene: TRBV12-5; j_gene: TRBJ2-6
CDR3nt: TGTGCCAGCAGTCCCATGACAGCAGCAAGCAATGAAAAACTGTTTTTT; CDR3aa: CASSPMTAASNEKLFF; abundance: few; d_gene: NA; v_gene: TRBV28; j_gene: TRBJ1-4
CDR3nt: TGCAGCGTTTCCCGGGTCAGCAATGAAGCTTTCTTT; CDR3aa: CSVSRVSNEAFF; abundance: once; d_gene: NA; v_gene: TRBV29-1; j_gene: TRBJ1-1
CDR3nt: TGTGCCTGGAGCCCTAGGGACAGGGGGGGGAAGTTCTTC; CDR3aa: CAWSPRDRGGKFF; abundance: NA; d_gene: TRBD1; v_gene: TRBV30; j_gene: TRBJ2-1
CDR3nt: TGTGCCAGCAGTTCCCCCAGGGCGCCGGCCCAGCATTTT; CDR3aa: CASSSPRAPAQHF; abundance: NA; d_gene: NA; v_gene: TRBV28; j_gene: TRBJ1-5
CDR3nt: TGTGCCAGCACCCGAACAGAGGACAGGGGACTTAGCAATCAGCCCCAGCATTTT; CDR3aa: CASTRTEDRGLSNQPQHF; abundance: NA; d_gene: TRBD1; v_gene: TRBV27; j_gene: TRBJ1-5
CDR3nt: TGTGCCAGCAGTTTAAACACTGAAGCTTTCTTT; CDR3aa: CASSLNTEAFF; abundance: once; d_gene: NA; v_gene: TRBV2; j_gene: TRBJ1-1
CDR3nt: TGTGCCAGCTCACTTAGGGGGCTAGCGGGAGCCACAGATACGCAGTATTTT; CDR3aa: CASSLRGLAGATDTQYF; abundance: once; d_gene: TRBD2; v_gene: TRBV18; j_gene: TRBJ2-3
CDR3nt: TGTGCCAGCAGTTTGCAGTTCCAAGAGACCCAGTACTTC; CDR3aa: CASSLQFQETQYF; abundance: NA; d_gene: NA; v_gene: TRBV27; j_gene: TRBJ2-5
CDR3nt: TGTGCCACCAGCAAAGATGTAGCGGCACAAGAGACCCAGTACTTC; CDR3aa: CATSKDVAAQETQYF; abundance: NA; d_gene: NA; v_gene: TRBV15; j_gene: TRBJ2-5
CDR3nt: TGCGCCAGCCTAAATGAGAACTTATCCTACGAGCAGTACTTC; CDR3aa: CASLNENLSYEQYF; abundance: NA; d_gene: NA; v_gene: TRBV10-1; j_gene: TRBJ2-7
CDR3nt: TGTGCCAGCACCCTAGGGGGGGCTACCGGGGAGCTGTTTTTT; CDR3aa: CASTLGGATGELFF; abundance: few; d_gene: NA; v_gene: TRBV7-9; j_gene: TRBJ2-2
CDR3nt: TGCGCCAGCAGTGACCCAGGGTCGGGCACCGGGGAGCTGTTTTTT; CDR3aa: CASSDPGSGTGELFF; abundance: NA; d_gene: NA; v_gene: TRBV10-2; j_gene: TRBJ2-2
CDR3nt: TGTGCCAGCAGATACACAGGGGTCACTGAAGCTTTCTTT; CDR3aa: CASRYTGVTEAFF; abundance: NA; d_gene: TRBD1; v_gene: TRBV6-5; j_gene: TRBJ1-1
CDR3nt: TGTGCCACCTTTACAGGGGGCGCCTACACTGAAGCTTTCTTT; CDR3aa: CATFTGGAYTEAFF; abundance: NA; d_gene: TRBD1; v_gene: TRBV5-6; j_gene: TRBJ1-1
CDR3nt: TGTGCCAGTAAAGCCGGACAGGGGGTCTCCTACGAGCAGTACTTC; CDR3aa: CASKAGQGVSYEQYF; abundance: NA; d_gene: TRBD1; v_gene: TRBV19; j_gene: TRBJ2-7
CDR3nt: TGTGCCAGCAGTGAAAGGCGGGGGATTCAGGGCTACACCTTC; CDR3aa: CASSERRGIQGYTF; abundance: NA; d_gene: NA; v_gene: TRBV6-5; j_gene: TRBJ1-2
CDR3nt: TGTGCCAGCAGTCAGGGTTTTGTGGGCTACACCTTC; CDR3aa: CASSQGFVGYTF; abundance: NA; d_gene: NA; v_gene: TRBV6-5; j_gene: TRBJ1-2
CDR3nt: TGTGCCAGTAGTGCTGGGACAGGGGACCCCTACGAGCAGTACTTC; CDR3aa: CASSAGTGDPYEQYF; abundance: NA; d_gene: TRBD1; v_gene: TRBV19; j_gene: TRBJ2-7
CDR3nt: TGTGCCAGCGCTCTGACTAGCGGACCGGTACAAGAGACCCAGTACTTC; CDR3aa: CASALTSGPVQETQYF; abundance: NA; d_gene: TRBD2; v_gene: TRBV7-3; j_gene: TRBJ2-5
CDR3nt: TGTGCCTGGAGCGGGACTAGCGTTGAGACCCAGTACTTC; CDR3aa: CAWSGTSVETQYF; abundance: NA; d_gene: TRBD2; v_gene: TRBV30; j_gene: TRBJ2-5